The TCR beta chain described here comes from a study of OX40 agonist ivuxolimab in advanced cancers. There are 15 residues in the CDR3. Looked up from germline, CDR1 is MDHEN and CDR2 is SYDVKM. Trimming took 3 bases from V and 5 from J, leaving 15 bases between them. As to this clone: Its antigen is as yet unknown.

Study-level findings and limits: Clonal expansion was seen in CD4+ and CD8+ blood T cells by week 6 at 0.1 to 3.0 mg/kg.

Clones were sequenced by immunoSEQ multiplex PCR, and TCRdb holds only the in-frame ones, with some missing. The sample has about 120,000 clones; over 75% are singletons. The receptor was isolated from an adult with an advanced solid tumor such as melanoma, head and neck, liver or kidney cancer. The chain employs TRBV28 and TRBJ2-3; D might be TRBD1 or TRBD2, each matching 5 bases. The sample was CD4+ or CD8+ T cells sorted from blood, taken in a trial of the OX40 agonist ivuxolimab. For the CDR3, the DNA is TGTGCCAGCAGTTTGTCGAGAGGGGTGATAGATACGCAGTATTTT. Residues: CASSLSRGVIDTQYF. Full variable domain (missing parts from reference TRBV28 and TRBJ2-3): DVKVTQSSRYLVKRTGEKVFLECVQDMDHENMFWYRQDPGLGLRLIYFSYDVKMKEKGDIPEGYSVSREKKERFSLILESASTNQTSMYLCASSLSRGVIDTQYFGPGTRLTVL.